This T cell receptor beta chain was recorded in a study of cytomegalovirus exposure and HLA in healthy donors. Study-wide background: Earlier work reported 100 million or so unique TCR beta sequences from roughly 180 million T cells. Study results and caveats: According to an earlier analysis, most TCR beta V segments yielded productive rearrangements about 87% or about 30% of the time. Later, an analysis found that common viral pathogens appeared to be linked with several of the most significant clusters.

13 Jbeta primers and 60 Vbeta primers were used for the PCR. TCRdb keeps only in-frame clones here, not all; method: immunoSEQ multiplex PCR. In the table there are 310,000 or so clones, roughly 90% of which are singletons. About this clone itself: The antigen remains undetermined.

Sequencing was done on a sample of PBMCs. This receptor was obtained from a young woman in good health and CMV-seronegative.

The CDR3, as DNA: TGTGCCAGCAGCTTGGCCCGACAGACAAACACCGGGGAGCTGTTTTTT. As protein: CASSLARQTNTGELFF. The chain employs TRBV5-4 and TRBJ2-2, with a possible D match to TRBD1 (5 bases). Germline V gene sequence: CDR1 SGHNT, CDR2 YYREEE (reference sequence). V was cut by 0 bases and J by 2 bases, with 11 bases left in between. The CDR3 length is 16 residues.